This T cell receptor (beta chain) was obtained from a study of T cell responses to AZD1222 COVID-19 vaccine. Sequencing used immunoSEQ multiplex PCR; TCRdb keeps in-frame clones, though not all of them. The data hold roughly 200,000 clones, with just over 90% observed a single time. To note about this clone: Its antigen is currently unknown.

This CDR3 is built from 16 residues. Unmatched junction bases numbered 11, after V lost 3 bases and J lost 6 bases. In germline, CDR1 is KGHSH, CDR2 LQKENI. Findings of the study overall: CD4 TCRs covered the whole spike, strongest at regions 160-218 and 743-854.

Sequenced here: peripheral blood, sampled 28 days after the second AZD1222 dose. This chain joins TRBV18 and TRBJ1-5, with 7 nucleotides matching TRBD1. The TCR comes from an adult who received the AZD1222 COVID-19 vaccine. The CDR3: CASSPRIRDSSQPQHF. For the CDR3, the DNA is TGTGCCAGCTCACCCAGAATCCGGGACAGTTCTCAGCCCCAGCATTTT.